This TCR beta chain came from a study of a mutant IDH1 vaccine in newly diagnosed glioma. Across the whole study: Vaccinations were initiated 4-6 weeks following radiotherapy alone, or were given together with temozolomide cycles. Beforehand, treatment had been radiotherapy, temozolomide, or both; the majority received both. Findings of the study overall: No link was apparently found between pseudoprogression and changes in top peripheral T cell clonotypes. In 80% to 95% of patients, immune responses induced by the vaccine occurred.

The method was immunoSEQ multiplex PCR; TCRdb's version includes in-frame clones alone and lacks a portion of them. The profile shows under 45,000 clones, roughly 82% of them singletons. Sample time point: week 47, end of study. Each vaccine dose was 300 ug of mutant IDH1 20-mer peptide, with topical imiquimod. As regards this clone: Its antigen remains unidentified.

With 0 bases removed from V and 7 bases from J, the gap between germline ends came to 12 bases. The germline CDR1 and CDR2 sequences are LGHNA and YSLEER. The CDR3 loop spans 14 amino acids. The rearrangement uses TRBV4-3 and TRBJ1-1; D ambiguous. The source of this sequence is a man younger than 35 with glioma. Some clones in this sample may be carry-over from other donors' samples. The source was PBMCs, collected from a glioma patient whose treatment included an IDH1 peptide vaccine. The CDR3 DNA follows: TGCGCCAGCAGCCAAGATAGGCAGACTCTTGAAGCTTTCTTT. Translation: CASSQDRQTLEAFF.